Following are 17 T cell receptor beta chains from one sample sequenced in a study of T cell responses to AZD1222 COVID-19 vaccine. Profiling relied on immunoSEQ multiplex PCR, and the TCRdb table lists in-frame clones only, not all of them. Of some 130,000 clones listed, 70% to 90% are singletons. The source was peripheral blood, collected on day 0 of AZD1222 vaccination. The source of these receptors is an adult in good health.

This clone showed up just once. The chain has TRBV15 and TRBJ2-3, with 8 bases identical to TRBD1. Germline trimming cut 3 bases from V and 5 bases from J; bases unmatched to any gene: 16. This CDR3 has 18 residues. The germline V gene encodes CDR1 LNHNV and CDR2 YYDKDF (reference sequence). CDR3 in amino acids: CATSRELTGETMKDTQYF. Here the CDR3 DNA reads TGTGCCACCAGCAGGGAATTGACAGGGGAAACGATGAAAGATACGCAGTATTTT.

The chain recombines TRBV5-6 with TRBJ1-6; D is unresolved. Deletions cut 4 bases from V and 2 bases from J, with 19 bases between. CDR1 and CDR2 from the germline V gene are SGHDT and YYEEEE. The CDR3 extends over 18 amino acids. The CDR3 region has the DNA TGTGCCAGCAGCCCAAATGGCGGAGGACCTACCTATAATTCACCCCTCCACTTT. Translating it yields CASSPNGGGPTYNSPLHF.

J is TRBJ2-1 and V is TRBV7-3; 11 positions agree with TRBD2. Germline loops: CDR1 SGHTA, CDR2 FQGTGA. CDR3 length equals 15 residues. Trimming cost V 4 bases and J 7 bases; bases outside gene matches: 6. In DNA form, the CDR3 reads TGTGCCAGCAGCTCCACTAGCGGGGGTTCGAATGAGCAGTTCTTC. Protein: CASSSTSGGSNEQFF.

This clone was observed a handful of times. The chain carries TRBV27 and TRBJ2-3, with TRBD1 identical over 9 bases. Germline V CDR1 and CDR2: MNHEY, SMNVEV (reference sequence). The CDR3 sequence is 14 residues long. After removal of 6 bases from V and 4 bases from J, the junction contained 5 bases not matched to a gene. The CDR3 sequence: CASRWGQGPDTQYF. CDR3 coding DNA: TGTGCCAGCAGATGGGGACAGGGCCCAGATACGCAGTATTTT.

This clone appeared once. The chain links TRBV10-3 to TRBJ1-1; D gene uncertain. V lost 0 bases to trimming and J lost 0 bases, with 8 bases between them. CDR1 ENHRY and CDR2 SYGVKD come from the germline V gene. CDR3 size: 15 residues. CDR3 residues: CAISESDGMNTEAFF. The CDR3 bases are TGTGCCATCAGTGAGTCTGACGGCATGAACACTGAAGCTTTCTTT.

The rearrangement links TRBV5-4 to TRBJ1-2; 8 bases map to TRBD1. From germline, CDR1 is SGHNT and CDR2 YYREEE (reference sequence). J gave up 4 bases and V 3 bases, and 8 bases lay outside the gene matches. This CDR3 is built from 15 residues. This CDR3 reads CASSSPGQARYGYTF. CDR3 nucleotide sequence: TGTGCCAGCAGCTCCCCGGGACAGGCTCGCTATGGCTACACCTTC.

The chain couples TRBV27 to TRBJ1-1; D possibly corresponds to TRBD1 (5 bases). The V end lost 4 bases, the J end lost 1 base, and 10 bases lay between the germline ends. Per germline, CDR1 MNHEY and CDR2 SMNVEV (reference sequence). The CDR3 consists of 14 residues. The CDR3 loop is CASSYRQGNTEAFF. The DNA for the CDR3 is TGTGCCAGCAGTTATCGGCAGGGGAACACTGAAGCTTTCTTT.

The chain combines TRBV6-5 with TRBJ1-2; D is ambiguous. Trimming shortened V by 2 bases and J by 4 bases, and 8 bases separated the two germline ends. This CDR3 has 13 amino acids. CDR1 MNHEY and CDR2 SVGAGI come from the germline V gene. The chain's CDR3 is CASSYAGVYGYTF. DNA of the CDR3: TGTGCCAGCAGTTACGCCGGGGTCTATGGCTACACCTTC.

In this sample, this clone turned up a few times. The chain combines TRBV7-2 with TRBJ2-7, with 7 bases fitting TRBD1. V shed 2 bases and J 0 bases; nucleotides not matched to a gene: 4. Germline values: CDR1 SGHTA, CDR2 FQGNSA. The CDR3 is 15 amino acids. CDR3 residues: CASSLHSGGSYEQYF. CDR3 nucleotides: TGTGCCAGCAGCTTACACTCAGGGGGCTCCTACGAGCAGTACTTC. Variable domain in full (rest from reference TRBV7-2 and TRBJ2-7): GAGVSQSPSNKVTEKGKDVELRCDPISGHTALYWYRQSLGQGLEFLIYFQGNSAPDKSGLPSDRFSAERTGGSVSTLTIQRTQQEDSAVYLCASSLHSGGSYEQYFGPGTRLTVT.

This sequence joins TRBV19 and TRBJ2-2, with D possibly called TRBD1 or TRBD2 (6 bases each). The CDR3 totals 13 residues. Germline V gene sequence: CDR1 LNHDA, CDR2 SQIVND (reference sequence). V was clipped by 8 bases and J by 5 bases, with 12 bases between them. DNA of the CDR3: TGTGCCAGTGAGGGGGGAATTACCGGGGAGCTGTTTTTT. Translating gives CASEGGITGELFF. The full variable domain, rest sourced from reference TRBV19 and TRBJ2-2, is DGGITQSPKYLFRKEGQNVTLSCEQNLNHDAMYWYRQDPGQGLRLIYYSQIVNDFQKGDIAEGYSVSREKKESFPLTVTSAQKNPTAFYLCASEGGITGELFFGEGSRLTVL.

The CDR3, as DNA: TGTGCCAGCAGCTTAGCTTCCGGGAGTCTCTACGAGCAGTACTTC. Encoded protein: CASSLASGSLYEQYF. The rearrangement uses TRBV7-8 and TRBJ2-7; tentative D call: TRBD2 (6 bases). The CDR3 spans 15 residues. The germline V gene has CDR1 SGHVS and CDR2 FQNEAQ. V was pared by 0 bases and J by 3 bases, with 12 bases between.

In this sample, this clone turned up a few times. The rearrangement joins TRBV5-6 to TRBJ1-4, with D tentatively TRBD1 (5 bases). Trimming took 3 bases from V and 0 from J, leaving 12 bases between them. Germline V CDR1 and CDR2: SGHDT, YYEEEE. This CDR3 spans 16 amino acids. The CDR3 region is CASSSYRLSTNEKLFF. The DNA of the CDR3 is TGTGCCAGCAGCTCATACAGGCTGTCAACTAATGAAAAACTGTTTTTT.

This chain links TRBV7-6 with TRBJ1-1; D is undetermined. Germline CDR1 and CDR2: SGHVS and FNYEAQ. With 5 bases removed from V and 3 bases from J, the gap between germline ends came to 13 bases. The CDR3 runs 14 residues. In nucleotides, the CDR3 is TGTGCCAGCAGCCCCCGGACGGGAGACACTGAAGCTTTCTTT. This gives the protein CASSPRTGDTEAFF.

The chain links TRBV4-1 to TRBJ1-2, with a weak D call TRBD1 (5 bases). This CDR3 is built from 13 residues. Trimming shortened V by 4 bases and J by 4 bases, and 10 bases separated the two germline ends. Germline V gene lookup returns CDR1 MGHRA and CDR2 YSYEKL. CDR3 coding DNA: TGCGCCAGCAGCCCCCTCGGGGGCTATGGCTACACCTTC. As protein: CASSPLGGYGYTF.

V is TRBV11-2 and J is TRBJ2-3; weak D call: TRBD1 (6 bases). The CDR3 extends over 13 amino acids. From germline, CDR1 is SGHAT and CDR2 FQNNGV. Deletions cut 5 bases from V and 4 bases from J, with 10 bases between. The CDR3 bases are TGTGCCAGCAGCCCAGGACAGCCAGATACGCAGTATTTT. Amino acid sequence: CASSPGQPDTQYF.

This chain links TRBV6-5 with TRBJ1-2; D is perhaps TRBD1 (5 bases). Trimming took 5 bases from V and 6 from J, leaving 7 bases between them. CDR1 is MNHEY, CDR2 SVGAGI, per germline. The CDR3 is made up of 11 amino acids. In DNA form, the CDR3 reads TGTGCCAGCAGTCCAGGGCATGGCTACACCTTC. Its translation is CASSPGHGYTF.

The chain carries TRBV11-2 and TRBJ2-1, with 9 bases that match TRBD2. CDR3 length: 16 amino acids. Germline V CDR1 and CDR2: SGHAT, FQNNGV. V shed 3 bases, J shed 4 bases, and the junction held 7 bases outside the gene matches. For the CDR3, the DNA is TGTGCCAGCAGCTTCTTGCGGGAGGGTCAATACAATGAGCAGTTCTTC. Residues: CASSFLREGQYNEQFF.